These T cell receptor beta chains were read from a single sample in a study of cytomegalovirus exposure and HLA in healthy donors. Measured with immunoSEQ multiplex PCR; TCRdb has only the in-frame clones, and not every one. The sample carries 200,000 to 300,000 clones, approximately 84% recorded once. Material for sequencing was PBMCs. Receptors originate from a woman in her thirties or forties in good health and CMV-seropositive. CDR3s include the opening cysteine and the closing phenylalanine or tryptophan. D genes are given only for firm matches. Rows give clone size only sometimes, using once, few, many, or a class for an expanded clone.

D gene	V gene	clone size	J gene	CDR3 protein	CDR3 DNA
NA	TRBV7-3	NA	TRBJ1-3	CASNEGGTSGNTIYF	TGTGCCAGCAACGAAGGAGGGACCTCTGGAAACACCATATATTTT
NA	TRBV18	NA	TRBJ1-6	CASSPPIRGSPLHF	TGTGCCAGCTCACCACCGATACGGGGTTCACCCCTCCACTTT
NA	TRBV15	NA	TRBJ1-1	CATSREGLRAEAFF	TGTGCCACCAGCAGAGAGGGGTTGAGGGCTGAAGCTTTCTTT
NA	TRBV7-2	NA	TRBJ2-2	CASSLLYGGNTGELFF	TGTGCCAGCAGCCTGCTCTACGGGGGGAACACCGGGGAGCTGTTTTTT
TRBD1	TRBV7-2	NA	TRBJ2-2	CASSPSGGQGAFGELFF	TGTGCCAGCAGCCCCAGCGGCGGACAGGGGGCTTTCGGGGAGCTGTTTTTT
TRBD2	TRBV4-3	NA	TRBJ2-2	CASSQRPGLAGRGELFF	TGCGCCAGCAGCCAACGTCCTGGACTAGCGGGACGCGGGGAGCTGTTTTTT
NA	TRBV5-4	NA	TRBJ1-4	CASRGGVSEKLFF	TGTGCCAGCAGAGGAGGGGTGTCCGAAAAACTGTTTTTT
TRBD1	TRBV5-1	NA	TRBJ1-6	CASSTGTEGSPLHF	TGCGCCAGTAGTACCGGGACAGAAGGATCACCCCTCCACTTT
TRBD2	TRBV6-5	NA	TRBJ2-3	CASSYVAGGADTQYF	TGTGCCAGCAGTTACGTAGCGGGGGGGGCAGATACGCAGTATTTT
TRBD2	TRBV28	NA	TRBJ2-7	CASRGGSGPSYEQYF	TGTGCCAGCCGAGGCGGTAGCGGGCCTTCCTACGAGCAGTACTTC
NA	TRBV18	NA	TRBJ2-3	CASSPPPDRRASTDTQYF	TGTGCCAGCTCACCCCCTCCGGACAGGAGGGCTAGCACAGATACGCAGTATTTT
TRBD2	TRBV9	few	TRBJ2-5	CASSVAELAGAAETQYF	TGTGCCAGCAGCGTAGCCGAACTAGCGGGAGCTGCCGAGACCCAGTACTTC
TRBD1	TRBV28	NA	TRBJ1-2	CASSRQGAGGYTF	TGTGCCAGCAGCCGACAGGGGGCGGGCGGCTACACCTTC
NA	TRBV2	NA	TRBJ1-2	CASSVGAHYGYTF	TGTGCCAGCAGTGTTGGGGCCCACTATGGCTACACCTTC
NA	TRBV9	NA	TRBJ2-1	CASSVAPLALSSYNEQFF	TGTGCCAGCAGCGTAGCTCCCCTAGCTTTATCCTCCTACAATGAGCAGTTCTTC
TRBD1	TRBV10-3	NA	TRBJ1-2	CAISDRGSEGQYGYTF	TGTGCCATCAGTGACAGGGGGTCGGAGGGCCAGTATGGCTACACCTTC
NA	TRBV7-9	NA	TRBJ2-7	CSSSFEAYEQYF	TGTTCCAGCAGCTTCGAGGCGTACGAGCAGTACTTC
NA	TRBV27	NA	TRBJ1-6	CASTRQLYNSPLHF	TGTGCCAGCACCAGACAGTTATATAATTCACCCCTCCACTTT
TRBD1	TRBV19	NA	TRBJ1-5	CASMGTGLSNQPQHF	TGTGCCAGTATGGGGACAGGGCTGAGCAATCAGCCCCAGCATTTT
NA	TRBV6-5	NA	TRBJ2-1	CASKGLATNNEQFF	TGTGCCAGCAAGGGGCTCGCTACGAACAATGAGCAGTTCTTC
NA	TRBV7-2	NA	TRBJ2-4	CASSDRGIQYF	TGTGCCAGCAGTGATAGGGGCATTCAGTACTTC
NA	TRBV4-3	NA	TRBJ2-3	CASSRSPGADTQYF	TGCGCCAGCAGCCGGTCCCCGGGAGCAGATACGCAGTATTTT
NA	TRBV6-5	NA	TRBJ1-6	CASSYVRGGFTAPLHF	TGTGCCAGCAGTTACGTGCGTGGAGGGTTCACAGCACCCCTCCACTTT
NA	TRBV5-6	once	TRBJ1-1	CASSLDSAFEAFF	TGTGCCAGCAGTCTTGACAGCGCTTTTGAAGCTTTCTTT
TRBD2	TRBV7-9	NA	TRBJ2-1	CASSSGAEREGYNEQFF	TGTGCCAGCAGCTCCGGGGCGGAGCGGGAAGGGTACAATGAGCAGTTCTTC
NA	TRBV7-8	NA	TRBJ1-6	CASSLAAGGSSYNSPLHF	TGTGCCAGCAGCTTAGCTGCGGGAGGAAGCTCCTATAATTCACCCCTCCACTTT
NA	TRBV6-1	NA	TRBJ1-5	CASSEVLGVSNQPQHF	TGTGCCAGCAGTGAAGTATTAGGGGTTAGCAATCAGCCCCAGCATTTT
TRBD1	TRBV19	NA	TRBJ1-5	CASSPGTGGQPQHF	TGTGCCAGTAGTCCCGGGACAGGGGGTCAGCCCCAGCATTTT
NA	TRBV4-3	NA	TRBJ2-7	CASSARTSLSSYEQYF	TGCGCCAGCAGCGCCCGGACAAGTCTTAGCTCCTACGAGCAGTACTTC
TRBD1	TRBV2	few	TRBJ1-5	CASSGQGGVQPQHF	TGTGCCAGCAGTGGACAGGGCGGAGTACAGCCCCAGCATTTT
NA	TRBV30	NA	TRBJ1-2	CAWGQGGYTF	TGTGCCTGGGGTCAGGGTGGCTACACCTTC
NA	TRBV19	NA	TRBJ2-7	CASSIAQGIEQYF	TGTGCCAGTAGTATCGCACAGGGAATCGAGCAGTACTTC
TRBD2	TRBV9	NA	TRBJ2-5	CASSVDNSGSGTPRETQYF	TGTGCCAGCAGCGTAGACAATAGCGGGAGCGGGACCCCAAGAGAGACCCAGTACTTC
TRBD1	TRBV6-5	once	TRBJ1-6	CASRHEDGTASPLHF	TGTGCCAGCAGACATGAAGACGGGACAGCCTCACCCCTCCACTTT
NA	TRBV7-2	NA	TRBJ2-3	CASTLSGSTDTQYF	TGTGCCAGCACTCTAAGCGGGAGCACAGATACGCAGTATTTT
NA	TRBV5-1	NA	TRBJ2-3	CASTNTGGGTDTQYF	TGCGCCAGCACCAACACAGGGGGGGGAACAGATACGCAGTATTTT
NA	TRBV5-6	NA	TRBJ1-1	CASSGQVDRTEAFF	TGTGCCAGCAGCGGGCAGGTCGACAGAACTGAAGCTTTCTTT
NA	TRBV27	NA	TRBJ2-7	CASSSREAYEQYF	TGTGCCAGCAGTTCACGGGAAGCCTACGAGCAGTACTTC
NA	TRBV20-1	NA	TRBJ1-1	CSARVGIEAFF	TGCAGTGCTAGAGTCGGTATTGAAGCTTTCTTT
NA	TRBV29-1	once	TRBJ2-7	CSAGQGYLYEQYF	TGCAGCGCCGGCCAGGGATACCTCTACGAGCAGTACTTC
NA	TRBV7-5	NA	TRBJ1-1	CARSLARVDTEAFF	TGTGCCAGAAGCTTAGCTAGAGTTGACACTGAAGCTTTCTTT
TRBD1	TRBV7-8	NA	TRBJ1-4	CASSGYRGRLATNEKLFF	TGTGCCAGCAGCGGATACAGGGGGCGGCTCGCAACTAATGAAAAACTGTTTTTT
NA	TRBV2	NA	TRBJ2-2	CASSDTRERITGELFF	TGTGCCAGCAGTGATACTAGGGAGAGGATAACCGGGGAGCTGTTTTTT
TRBD1	TRBV7-9	NA	TRBJ2-7	CASSQDRARGKYF	TGTGCCAGCAGCCAGGACAGGGCCAGGGGGAAGTACTTC